Below are 10 T cell receptor beta chains sequenced from a single sample in a study of radiation and T cells in renal cell carcinoma. The table came from immunoSEQ multiplex PCR; TCRdb's copy has only in-frame clones and leaves some out. The table lists approximately 120,000 clones, around 83% of them singletons. Time point of the sample: baseline pretreatment blood. Treatment: 15 Gy SBRT to primary tumor, nephrectomy 4 weeks later. This specimen consisted of blood, obtained from a patient whose treatment included radiotherapy and nephrectomy. Every receptor here comes from a woman in her sixties with renal cell carcinoma.

This clone was seen only a few times. The chain uses TRBV28 and TRBJ1-6; D remains ambiguous. Germline CDR1 and CDR2: MDHEN and SYDVKM. Trimming shortened V by 6 bases and J by 9 bases, and 15 bases separated the two germline ends. The CDR3 is made up of 14 amino acids. CDR3 sequence: CASRPGLARSPLHF. The CDR3 DNA sequence: TGTGCCAGCAGACCCGGCCTCGCCCGTTCACCCCTCCACTTT.

This rearrangement joins TRBV19 to TRBJ1-1; TRBD1 aligns across 8 bases. Germline trimming cut 7 bases from V and 0 bases from J; bases unmatched to any gene: 16. Germline V gives CDR1 LNHDA, CDR2 SQIVND (reference sequence). The CDR3 spans 18 residues. The CDR3 nucleotides read TGTGCCAGTATTAAAAGACCCTTAACAGGGGGGGTGAACACTGAAGCTTTCTTT. Amino acid sequence: CASIKRPLTGGVNTEAFF.

V usage is TRBV6-6 and J usage is TRBJ1-5; D gene uncertain. In germline, CDR1 is MNHNY, CDR2 SVGAGI (reference sequence). The CDR3 totals 15 residues. V was pared by 7 bases and J by 0 bases, with 13 bases between. The chain's CDR3 is CASTLTRVSNQPQHF. The CDR3 coding sequence is TGTGCCAGCACCCTAACGCGAGTTAGCAATCAGCCCCAGCATTTT.

The CDR3: CASSFTITGGDTGELFF. The DNA for the CDR3 is TGCGCCAGCAGCTTCACAATAACAGGGGGCGATACCGGGGAGCTGTTTTTT. The chain has TRBV5-1 and TRBJ2-2; 9 bases fit TRBD1. CDR1 is SGHRS, CDR2 YFSETQ, per germline. V gave up 2 bases and J gave up 5 bases; unmatched junction bases: 10. This CDR3 is built from 17 residues. The variable domain in full, with the rest retrieved from reference TRBV5-1 and TRBJ2-2, is KAGVTQTPRYLIKTRGQQVTLSCSPISGHRSVSWYQQTPGQGLQFLFEYFSETQRNKGNFPGRFSGRQFSNSRSEMNVSTLELGDSALYLCASSFTITGGDTGELFFGEGSRLTVL.

This clone was found a few times. The chain uses TRBV7-3 and TRBJ1-1; D possibly corresponds to TRBD1 (5 bases). CDR1 and CDR2 from the germline V gene are SGHTA and FQGTGA. Trimming took off 3 bases at V and 3 bases at J, with 11 bases between the two ends. The CDR3 length is 14 residues. The chain's CDR3 is CASSLGGLDTEAFF. The CDR3 DNA reads TGTGCCAGCAGCTTGGGGGGGTTGGACACTGAAGCTTTCTTT.

The chain carries TRBV19 and TRBJ2-2, with D tentatively TRBD2 (6 bases). The germline gives CDR1 LNHDA, CDR2 SQIVND (reference sequence). V was cut by 5 bases and J by 0 bases, with 10 bases left in between. The length of the CDR3 is 15 residues. The CDR3 coding sequence is TGTGCCAGTAGTGGGGGGACTGCGAACACCGGGGAGCTGTTTTTT. Protein: CASSGGTANTGELFF. Full variable domain (rest looked up from reference TRBV19 and TRBJ2-2): DGGITQSPKYLFRKEGQNVTLSCEQNLNHDAMYWYRQDPGQGLRLIYYSQIVNDFQKGDIAEGYSVSREKKESFPLTVTSAQKNPTAFYLCASSGGTANTGELFFGEGSRLTVL.

This chain joins TRBV7-6 and TRBJ2-3, with 7 bases identical to TRBD2. Germline assignment: CDR1 SGHVS and CDR2 FNYEAQ. The CDR3 is 16 residues long. After removal of 1 base from V and 0 bases from J, the junction contained 4 bases not matched to a gene. The CDR3 loop is CASSLGPSGSTDTQYF. In nucleotides, the CDR3 is TGTGCCAGCAGCTTAGGACCTAGCGGCAGCACAGATACGCAGTATTTT.

The V call is TRBV7-2, the J call TRBJ1-2; D gene uncertain. The CDR3 totals 12 residues. Trimming took 8 bases from V and 1 from J, leaving 8 bases between them. The germline V gene encodes CDR1 SGHTA and CDR2 FQGNSA. CDR3 in DNA: TGTGCCAGCCTGGGGAGTAACTATGGCTACACCTTC. Translation: CASLGSNYGYTF.

This clone was detected a few times. V gene TRBV27 combines with J gene TRBJ1-1; weak D call: TRBD1 (5 bases). Germline values: CDR1 MNHEY, CDR2 SMNVEV (reference sequence). The V and J ends lost 7 bases and 0 bases respectively, with 6 bases between them. CDR3 length equals 12 residues. The CDR3 reads CASMTVNTEAFF. The CDR3 DNA reads as TGTGCCAGCATGACAGTGAACACTGAAGCTTTCTTT.

A single count supports this clone. The chain employs TRBV28 and TRBJ2-3; D perhaps matches TRBD1 (6 bases). Germline V gives CDR1 MDHEN, CDR2 SYDVKM. V was cut by 2 bases and J by 0 bases, with 15 bases left in between. This CDR3 region has 17 residues. The CDR3 loop is CASSLRGGNPSTDTQYF. DNA for the CDR3: TGTGCCAGCAGTTTACGAGGGGGTAACCCTAGCACAGATACGCAGTATTTT.